This T cell receptor beta chain was sequenced in a study of T cells in Graves' hyperthyroidism and ophthalmopathy. The investigators amplified TCR beta CDR3 regions from RNA transcripts. RT-PCR in the first round (using the HTBI primer set) targeted the TCR CDR3. TCRdb analysed the multiplex PCR reads with MiXCR anew, one entry per CDR3 protein. The repertoire holds 610,000 or so distinct CDR3 sequences, with more than 45% as singletons. The CDR3 is 14 amino acids. The V end lost 1 base, the J end lost 4 bases, and 11 bases lay between the germline ends. Germline CDR1 and CDR2: SGHRS and YFSETQ. In this sample, this clonotype turned up many times.

The rearrangement uses TRBV5-1 and TRBJ1-2; the D is unclear. The sample taken for sequencing was peripheral blood or thyroid tissue (not recorded which). The sequence derives from a woman aged 18-30 years with Graves' hyperthyroidism. CDR3 DNA: TGCGCCAGCAGCTTGAATATGGGGTTCTATGGCTACACCTTC. Residues: CASSLNMGFYGYTF.